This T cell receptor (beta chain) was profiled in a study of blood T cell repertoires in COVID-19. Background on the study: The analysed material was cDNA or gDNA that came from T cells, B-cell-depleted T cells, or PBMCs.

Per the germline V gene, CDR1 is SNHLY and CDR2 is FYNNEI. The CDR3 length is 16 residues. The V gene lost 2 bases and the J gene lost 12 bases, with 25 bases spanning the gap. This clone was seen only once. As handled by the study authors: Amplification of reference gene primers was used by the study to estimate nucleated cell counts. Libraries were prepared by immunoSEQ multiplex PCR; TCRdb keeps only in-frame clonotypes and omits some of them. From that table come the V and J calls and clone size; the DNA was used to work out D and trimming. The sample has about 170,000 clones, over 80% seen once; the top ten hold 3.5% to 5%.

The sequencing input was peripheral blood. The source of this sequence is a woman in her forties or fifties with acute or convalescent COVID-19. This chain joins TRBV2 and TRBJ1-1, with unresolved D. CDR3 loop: CASSEITRLLVRLTFF. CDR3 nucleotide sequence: TGTGCCAGCAGTGAAATAACGCGTCTGCTTGTCAGGTTGACTTTCTTT.